The 29 T cell receptor beta chains below all came from one sample that was sequenced in a study of OX40 agonist ivuxolimab in advanced cancers. Clones were sequenced by immunoSEQ multiplex PCR, and TCRdb holds only the in-frame ones, with some missing. The sample lists about 65,000 clones; about 92% were seen once. The sample was CD4+ or CD8+ T cells sorted from blood, taken in a trial of the OX40 agonist ivuxolimab. Source of these receptors: an adult with an advanced solid tumor such as melanoma, head and neck, liver or kidney cancer.

The chain employs TRBV7-2 and TRBJ1-2; D is unresolved. Per germline, CDR1 SGHTA and CDR2 FQGNSA. The CDR3 is made up of 14 amino acids. The V and J ends lost 0 bases and 8 bases respectively, with 13 bases between them. CDR3: CASSLAKGSGGYTF. The CDR3 DNA follows: TGTGCCAGCAGCTTAGCGAAGGGATCTGGAGGCTACACCTTC.

CDR3 sequence reads: CASKRKEGYEQYF. The CDR3 bases are TGTGCCAGTAAAAGGAAGGAGGGCTACGAGCAGTACTTC. V usage is TRBV19 and J usage is TRBJ2-5, with D perhaps TRBD2 (6 bases). The end of the DNA is better explained by TRBJ2-7, so the J call may be wrong. CDR1 and CDR2 from the germline V gene are LNHDA and SQIVND (reference sequence). This CDR3 region has 13 residues.

J is TRBJ2-3 and V is TRBV11-2; 11 bases are shared with TRBD2. This CDR3 region has 19 residues. J was trimmed by 0 bases and V by 5 bases; bases with no gene match: 13. The germline V gene has CDR1 SGHAT and CDR2 FQNNGV. In DNA, the CDR3 is TGTGCCAGCAGCCCTTATCTAGCGGGGGGACTATATAGCACAGATACGCAGTATTTT. Translated: CASSPYLAGGLYSTDTQYF.

This chain uses TRBV11-2 with TRBJ2-5, with a tentative D call TRBD1 (6 bases). V lost 2 bases and J lost 4, with 20 bases in between. This CDR3 has 17 residues. The germline V gene encodes CDR1 SGHAT and CDR2 FQNNGV. The CDR3: CASSLRAVVGQGETQYF. The CDR3 DNA is TGTGCCAGCAGCTTAAGGGCGGTGGTGGGACAAGGAGAGACCCAGTACTTC.

The J gene is TRBJ2-2, the V gene TRBV5-5; D tentatively fits TRBD1 or TRBD2 (5 bases each). The CDR3 extends over 16 amino acids. Per the germline V gene, CDR1 is SGHKS and CDR2 is YYEKEE (reference sequence). Deletions cut 2 bases from V and 6 bases from J, with 17 bases between. In DNA, the CDR3 is TGTGCCAGCAGCTTCCTATGGGACCGTGGGGCCGGGGAGCTGTTTTTT. Its protein is CASSFLWDRGAGELFF.

V and J are TRBV5-1 and TRBJ2-1; 8 bases match TRBD1. The CDR3 sequence is 15 residues long. The V gene end was trimmed by 4 bases and the J gene end by 8 bases; junction bases not matched to a gene: 11. CDR1 is SGHRS, CDR2 YFSETQ, per germline. CDR3 in DNA: TGCGCCAGCAGCGCTGGACAGGGCCCCCTACATGAGCAGTTCTTC. It specifies CASSAGQGPLHEQFF.

The rearrangement links TRBV5-1 to TRBJ1-1; D is ambiguous. The CDR3 loop spans 13 amino acids. V lost 0 bases and J 4 bases, leaving 7 bases between the germline ends. CDR1 SGHRS and CDR2 YFSETQ come from the germline V gene. The CDR3 reads CASSLGEGTEAFF. For the CDR3, the DNA is TGCGCCAGCAGCTTGGGGGAAGGCACTGAAGCTTTCTTT.

The chain carries TRBV27 and TRBJ1-4; D is unresolved. With 1 base removed from V and 0 bases from J, the gap between germline ends came to 6 bases. The germline V gene has CDR1 MNHEY and CDR2 SMNVEV (reference sequence). The CDR3 has 15 residues. The CDR3 DNA follows: TGTGCCAGCAGTTTATTCCCCTCAACTAATGAAAAACTGTTTTTT. Protein sequence: CASSLFPSTNEKLFF.

This chain uses TRBV7-9 with TRBJ2-7; D unresolved. This CDR3 region has 16 residues. Germline assignment: CDR1 SEHNR and CDR2 FQNEAQ (reference sequence). V gave up 1 base and J gave up 1 base, with 14 bases separating them. The DNA of the CDR3 is TGTGCCAGCAGCTTAGAAGTGTGGGATCCTTCCTACGAGCAGTACTTC. Its protein is CASSLEVWDPSYEQYF.

This chain connects TRBV7-6 to TRBJ1-6, with D hard to call. Germline-derived CDR1 and CDR2 are SGHVS and FNYEAQ. V was clipped by 1 base and J by 10 bases, with 14 bases between them. The CDR3 runs 15 residues. CDR3 protein: CASSLGTGVRSPLHF. CDR3 DNA: TGTGCCAGCAGCTTAGGTACCGGGGTACGCTCACCCCTCCACTTT.

The V and J genes are TRBV2 and TRBJ1-5; D uncertain. The V end lost 2 bases, the J end lost 2 bases, and 19 bases lay between the germline ends. This CDR3 spans 18 amino acids. CDR1 is SNHLY, CDR2 FYNNEI, per germline. The CDR3 reads CASSEMKKASGGNQPQHF. The CDR3 DNA is TGTGCCAGCAGTGAAATGAAAAAGGCATCGGGTGGCAATCAGCCCCAGCATTTT.

The rearrangement links TRBV7-9 to TRBJ1-2; 9 bases map to TRBD1. With V trimmed by 5 bases and J by 1 base, 14 bases remained unmatched. This CDR3 has 18 residues. Germline values: CDR1 SEHNR, CDR2 FQNEAQ (reference sequence). The CDR3 loop reads CASSPTNRGLGVNYGYTF. In DNA, the CDR3 is TGTGCCAGCAGCCCAACCAACAGGGGGCTAGGAGTTAACTATGGCTACACCTTC. Full variable domain (missing parts from reference TRBV7-9 and TRBJ1-2): DTGVSQNPRHKITKRGQNVTFRCDPISEHNRLYWYRQTLGQGPEFLTYFQNEAQLEKSRLLSDRFSAERPKGSFSTLEIQRTEQGDSAMYLCASSPTNRGLGVNYGYTFGSGTRLTVV.

V is TRBV5-1 and J is TRBJ2-5; TRBD1 matches 7 bases. Germline-derived CDR1 and CDR2 are SGHRS and YFSETQ. The ends lost 4 bases at V and 0 bases at J; junction bases unmatched: 9. CDR3 length equals 16 residues. CDR3 loop: CASSRMGDRDQETQYF. CDR3 bases: TGCGCCAGCAGCCGGATGGGAGACAGGGACCAAGAGACCCAGTACTTC.

The CDR3 protein is CASSLARGVETQYF. CDR3 coding DNA: TGTGCCAGCAGCTTAGCGAGAGGGGTAGAGACCCAGTACTTC. The chain carries TRBV7-9 and TRBJ2-5; either TRBD1 or TRBD2 may fit D (5 bases each). V was trimmed by 0 bases and J by 4 bases, leaving 9 bases between them. Germline V gives CDR1 SEHNR, CDR2 FQNEAQ (reference sequence). The CDR3 extends over 14 amino acids.

This clone was observed a handful of times. The chain combines TRBV5-1 with TRBJ2-1; 8 bases fit TRBD1. This CDR3 comprises 16 residues. The junction had 12 bases not matched to a gene; V was cut back by 1 base and J by 9 bases. CDR1 and CDR2 from the germline V gene are SGHRS and YFSETQ. CDR3 sequence (DNA): TGCGCCAGCAGCTTGATTATCGGTGTACAGGGGGGTGAGCAGTTCTTC. It encodes CASSLIIGVQGGEQFF.

The chain recombines TRBV10-3 with TRBJ1-2, with D uncertain. V dropped 4 bases and J dropped 1 base, with 10 bases sitting between them. This CDR3 has 14 residues. Per the germline V gene, CDR1 is ENHRY and CDR2 is SYGVKD. As DNA, the CDR3 is TGTGCCATCAGTGCCTCGAAAAATAACTATGGCTACACCTTC. This translates into CAISASKNNYGYTF.

This chain links TRBV27 with TRBJ2-3; D might be TRBD1 (7 bases). Germline V lookup: CDR1 MNHEY, CDR2 SMNVEV (reference sequence). V was trimmed by 2 bases and J by 0 bases, leaving 12 bases between them. The CDR3 extends over 16 amino acids. The CDR3 sequence is CASSLQGGVSTDTQYF. The DNA of the CDR3 is TGTGCCAGCAGTTTACAGGGGGGAGTTAGCACAGATACGCAGTATTTT.

The rearrangement links TRBV2 to TRBJ1-1; D gene ambiguous. The CDR3 is made up of 15 amino acids. CDR1 and CDR2 from the germline V gene are SNHLY and FYNNEI. V lost 3 bases and J 1 base, leaving 12 bases between the germline ends. The CDR3, as DNA: TGTGCCAGCAGTGAGGTAAAAGTTACGAACACTGAAGCTTTCTTT. Translating it yields CASSEVKVTNTEAFF.

The V and J genes are TRBV4-2 and TRBJ1-2; D remains unclear. CDR3 length: 14 amino acids. The germline V and J ends were trimmed by 1 base and 4 bases, with 10 bases remaining between them. Germline CDR1 LGHNA, CDR2 YNFKEQ. The CDR3 nucleotides read TGTGCCAGCAGCCAAGTCGGGCCTTTCTATGGCTACACCTTC. Its protein product is CASSQVGPFYGYTF.

The chain joins TRBV18 to TRBJ1-2; possibly TRBD1 for D (5 bases). V was pared by 6 bases and J by 0 bases, with 11 bases between. Germline CDR1 KGHSH, CDR2 LQKENI. CDR3 length equals 14 residues. Here the CDR3 DNA reads TGTGCCAGCTCCCTAGGGGATACTAACTATGGCTACACCTTC. It codes for CASSLGDTNYGYTF. Full variable domain (rest looked up from reference TRBV18 and TRBJ1-2): NAGVMQNPRHLVRRRGQEARLRCSPMKGHSHVYWYRQLPEEGLKFMVYLQKENIIDESGMPKERFSAEFPKEGPSILRIQQVVRGDSAAYFCASSLGDTNYGYTFGSGTRLTVV.

The CDR3 DNA sequence: TGTGCCAGCAGCTTAGATCAGGATCAGCCCCAGCATTTT. It yields the protein CASSLDQDQPQHF. The rearrangement links TRBV7-6 to TRBJ1-5; D gene uncertain. The germline V gene has CDR1 SGHVS and CDR2 FNYEAQ. The V and J ends lost 1 base and 5 bases respectively, with 6 bases between them. CDR3 length: 13 amino acids.

This sequence joins TRBV10-3 and TRBJ1-3; 10 bases fit TRBD1. V lost 5 bases, J lost 0 bases, and 4 bases stayed unmatched. Germline V gene sequence: CDR1 ENHRY, CDR2 SYGVKD. There are 16 residues in the CDR3. Here the CDR3 reads CAISSDRGNSGNTIYF. CDR3 DNA sequence: TGTGCCATCAGTTCGGACAGGGGGAACTCTGGAAACACCATATATTTT.

This chain joins TRBV10-3 and TRBJ2-6, with 10 nucleotides matching TRBD1. Trimming removed 6 bases from V and 4 bases from J; junction bases left unmatched: 9. The CDR3 is 17 amino acids. CDR1 is ENHRY, CDR2 SYGVKD, per germline. The CDR3 DNA reads TGTGCCATCAGAACGACAGGGGGCAGTATGGGGGCCAACGTCCTGACTTTC. It is translated as CAIRTTGGSMGANVLTF.

The chain joins TRBV5-4 to TRBJ2-3; 7 bases are a match to TRBD2. This CDR3 region has 15 residues. Germline assignment: CDR1 SGHNT and CDR2 YYREEE (reference sequence). After removal of 1 base from V and 2 bases from J, the junction contained 4 bases not matched to a gene. The CDR3: CASSLLGGITDTQYF. The CDR3 region has the DNA TGTGCCAGCAGCTTGCTGGGAGGGATCACAGATACGCAGTATTTT.

In nucleotides, the CDR3 is TGCGCCAGCAGCCAAGATCTGGTAGTCGGGACAGTCACCTACGAGCAGTACTTC. It encodes CASSQDLVVGTVTYEQYF. This chain links TRBV4-1 with TRBJ2-7; 7 nucleotides align to TRBD1. CDR1 MGHRA and CDR2 YSYEKL come from the germline V gene. V shed 0 bases, J shed 2 bases, and the junction held 13 bases outside the gene matches. This CDR3 spans 18 amino acids.

CDR3 coding DNA: TGTGCCAATCGCAGGGGGCTGGACACTGAAGCTTTCTTT. It is translated as CANRRGLDTEAFF. V usage is TRBV10-3 and J usage is TRBJ1-1; 8 bases map to TRBD1. Germline V gene data show CDR1 as ENHRY and CDR2 as SYGVKD. Losses at the gene ends were 10 bases for V and 3 bases for J; bases not matched to a gene: 7. The length of the CDR3 is 13 residues.

The rearrangement links TRBV2 to TRBJ1-1; 7 bases match TRBD1. V lost 2 bases to trimming and J lost 1 base; unmatched junction nucleotides: 1. The CDR3 contains 14 residues. CDR1 is SNHLY and CDR2 is FYNNEI in the germline V gene. This chain's CDR3 is CASSEWTGNTEAFF. In DNA, the CDR3 is TGTGCCAGCAGTGAATGGACAGGGAACACTGAAGCTTTCTTT. Full variable domain (rest looked up from reference TRBV2 and TRBJ1-1): EPEVTQTPSHQVTQMGQEVILRCVPISNHLYFYWYRQILGQKVEFLVSFYNNEISEKSEIFDDQFSVERPDGSNFTLKIRSTKLEDSAMYFCASSEWTGNTEAFFGQGTRLTVV.

The rearrangement joins TRBV4-1 to TRBJ2-3; 8 bases agree with TRBD2. The CDR3 loop spans 18 amino acids. V dropped 3 bases and J dropped 4; count of bases not matched to a gene: 15. Per the germline V gene, CDR1 is MGHRA and CDR2 is YSYEKL. The CDR3 DNA reads TGCGCCAGCAGCCAGACACCCTTAGCGGGGACAAGAGCAGATACGCAGTATTTT. Amino acid sequence: CASSQTPLAGTRADTQYF.

This clone was counted once. The gene calls are TRBV5-4 and TRBJ2-7; maybe TRBD2 (6 bases). Germline-derived CDR1 and CDR2 are SGHNT and YYREEE (reference sequence). Trimming left V 4 bases short and J 3 bases short, with 11 bases between. The CDR3 has 13 residues. This CDR3 is CASSGGTDYEQYF. The CDR3 DNA follows: TGTGCCAGCAGCGGCGGGACCGACTACGAGCAGTACTTC. Full variable domain (remainder filled in from reference TRBV5-4 and TRBJ2-7): ETGVTQSPTHLIKTRGQQVTLRCSSQSGHNTVSWYQQALGQGPQFIFQYYREEENGRGNFPPRFSGLQFPNYSSELNVNALELDDSALYLCASSGGTDYEQYFGPGTRLTVT.